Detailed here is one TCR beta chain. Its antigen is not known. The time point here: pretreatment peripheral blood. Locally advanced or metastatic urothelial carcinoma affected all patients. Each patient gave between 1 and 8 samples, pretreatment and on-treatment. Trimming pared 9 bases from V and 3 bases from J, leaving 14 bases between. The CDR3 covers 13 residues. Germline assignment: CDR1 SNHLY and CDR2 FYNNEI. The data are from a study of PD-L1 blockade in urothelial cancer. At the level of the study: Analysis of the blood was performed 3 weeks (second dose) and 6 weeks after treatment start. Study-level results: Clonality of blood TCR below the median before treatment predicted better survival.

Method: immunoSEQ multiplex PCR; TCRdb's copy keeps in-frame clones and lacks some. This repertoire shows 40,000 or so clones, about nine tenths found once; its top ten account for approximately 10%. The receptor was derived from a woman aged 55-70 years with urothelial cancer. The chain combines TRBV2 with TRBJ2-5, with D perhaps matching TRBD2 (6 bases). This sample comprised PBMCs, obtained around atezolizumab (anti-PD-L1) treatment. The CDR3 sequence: CASKVAAKETQYF. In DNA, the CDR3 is TGTGCCAGTAAGGTAGCGGCAAAAGAGACCCAGTACTTC.